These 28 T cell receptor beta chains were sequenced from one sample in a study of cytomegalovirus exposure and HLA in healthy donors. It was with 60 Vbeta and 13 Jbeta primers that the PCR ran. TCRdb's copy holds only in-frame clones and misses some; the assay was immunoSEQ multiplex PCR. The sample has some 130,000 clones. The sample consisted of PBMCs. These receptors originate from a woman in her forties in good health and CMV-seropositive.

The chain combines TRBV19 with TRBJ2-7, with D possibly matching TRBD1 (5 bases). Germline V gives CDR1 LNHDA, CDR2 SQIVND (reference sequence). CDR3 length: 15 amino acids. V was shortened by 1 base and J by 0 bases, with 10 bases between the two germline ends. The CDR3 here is CASSIVAGFSYEQYF. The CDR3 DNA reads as TGTGCCAGTAGTATAGTGGCAGGGTTCTCCTACGAGCAGTACTTC.

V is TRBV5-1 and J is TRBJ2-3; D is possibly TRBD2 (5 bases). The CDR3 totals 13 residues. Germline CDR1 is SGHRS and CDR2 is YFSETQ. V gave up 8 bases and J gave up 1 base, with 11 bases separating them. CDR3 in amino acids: CASRPGGTDTQYF. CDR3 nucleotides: TGCGCCAGTAGACCCGGGGGCACAGATACGCAGTATTTT. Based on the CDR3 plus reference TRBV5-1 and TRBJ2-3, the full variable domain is KAGVTQTPRYLIKTRGQQVTLSCSPISGHRSVSWYQQTPGQGLQFLFEYFSETQRNKGNFPGRFSGRQFSNSRSEMNVSTLELGDSALYLCASRPGGTDTQYFGPGTRLTVL.

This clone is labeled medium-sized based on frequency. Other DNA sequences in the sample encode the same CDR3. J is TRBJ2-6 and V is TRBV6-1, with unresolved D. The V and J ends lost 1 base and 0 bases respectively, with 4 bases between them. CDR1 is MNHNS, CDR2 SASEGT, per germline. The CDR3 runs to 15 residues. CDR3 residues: CASSEDSSGANVLTF. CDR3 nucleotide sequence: TGTGCCAGCAGTGAAGACAGCTCTGGGGCCAACGTCCTGACTTTC.

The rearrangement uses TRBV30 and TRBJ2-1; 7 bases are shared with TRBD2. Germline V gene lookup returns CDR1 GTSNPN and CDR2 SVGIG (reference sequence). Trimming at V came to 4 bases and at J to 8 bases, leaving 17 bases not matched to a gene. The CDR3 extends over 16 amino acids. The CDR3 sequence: CAWTQYRSVAGYEQFF. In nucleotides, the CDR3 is TGTGCCTGGACCCAATATAGGAGCGTAGCGGGTTATGAGCAGTTCTTC.

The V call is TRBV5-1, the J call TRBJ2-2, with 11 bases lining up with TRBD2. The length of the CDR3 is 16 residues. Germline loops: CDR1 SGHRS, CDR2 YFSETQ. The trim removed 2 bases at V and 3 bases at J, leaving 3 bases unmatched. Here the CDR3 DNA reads TGCGCCAGCAGCTTTAGCGGGAGGGGGCACACCGGGGAGCTGTTTTTT. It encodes CASSFSGRGHTGELFF.

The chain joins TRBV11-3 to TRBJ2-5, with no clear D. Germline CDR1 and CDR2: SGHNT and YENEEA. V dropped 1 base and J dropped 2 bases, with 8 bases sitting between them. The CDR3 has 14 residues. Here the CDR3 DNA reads TGTGCCAGCAGCTTAGGTGGCACGCAAGAGACCCAGTACTTC. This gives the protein CASSLGGTQETQYF.

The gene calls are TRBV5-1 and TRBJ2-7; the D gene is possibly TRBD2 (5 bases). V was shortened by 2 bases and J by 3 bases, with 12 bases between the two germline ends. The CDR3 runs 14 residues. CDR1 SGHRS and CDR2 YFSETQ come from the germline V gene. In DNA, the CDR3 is TGCGCCAGCAGCTTCCAAGGGAGAGGCTACGAGCAGTACTTC. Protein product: CASSFQGRGYEQYF.

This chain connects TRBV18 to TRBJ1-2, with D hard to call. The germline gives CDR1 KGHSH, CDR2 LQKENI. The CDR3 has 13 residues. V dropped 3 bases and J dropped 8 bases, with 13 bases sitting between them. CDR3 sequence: CASSPQEGAGYTF. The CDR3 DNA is TGTGCCAGCTCACCGCAGGAGGGAGCGGGCTACACCTTC.

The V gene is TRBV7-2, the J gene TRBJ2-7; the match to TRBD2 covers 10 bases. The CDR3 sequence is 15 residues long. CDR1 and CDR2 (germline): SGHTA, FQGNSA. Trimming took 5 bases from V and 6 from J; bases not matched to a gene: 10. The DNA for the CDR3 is TGTGCCAGCAGCCTCAAGCGAGCGGGAGGGGGCGAGCAGTACTTC. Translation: CASSLKRAGGGEQYF.

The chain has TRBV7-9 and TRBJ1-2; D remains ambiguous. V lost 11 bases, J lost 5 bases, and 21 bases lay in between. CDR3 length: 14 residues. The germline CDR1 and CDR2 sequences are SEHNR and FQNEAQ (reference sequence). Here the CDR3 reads CASRGEAAGYGYTF. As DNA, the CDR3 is TGTGCCTCTCGCGGAGAGGCCGCGGGATATGGCTACACCTTC.

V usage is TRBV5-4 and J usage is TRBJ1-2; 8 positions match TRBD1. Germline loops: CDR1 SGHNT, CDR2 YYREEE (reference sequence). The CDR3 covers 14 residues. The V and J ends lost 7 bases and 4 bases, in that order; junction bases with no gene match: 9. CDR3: CASSSRGRGYGYTF. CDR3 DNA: TGTGCCAGCTCGAGCAGGGGGCGCGGCTATGGCTACACCTTC.

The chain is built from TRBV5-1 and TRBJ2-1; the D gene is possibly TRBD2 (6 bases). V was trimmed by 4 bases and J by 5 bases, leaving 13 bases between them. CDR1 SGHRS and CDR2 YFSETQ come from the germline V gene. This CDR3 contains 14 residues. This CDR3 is CASSPGVADNEQFF. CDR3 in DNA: TGCGCCAGCAGCCCCGGGGTAGCGGACAATGAGCAGTTCTTC.

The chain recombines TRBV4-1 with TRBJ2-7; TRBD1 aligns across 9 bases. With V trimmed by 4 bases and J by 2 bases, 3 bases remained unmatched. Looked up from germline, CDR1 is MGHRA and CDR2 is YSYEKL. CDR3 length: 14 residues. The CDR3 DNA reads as TGCGCCAGCAGCCCCAACAGGGGGCCCTACGAGCAGTACTTC. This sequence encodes CASSPNRGPYEQYF.

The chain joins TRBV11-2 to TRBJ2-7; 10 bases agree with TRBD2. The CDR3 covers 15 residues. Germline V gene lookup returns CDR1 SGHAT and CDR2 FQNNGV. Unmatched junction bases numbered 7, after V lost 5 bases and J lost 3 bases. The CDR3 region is CASSPPSGRIYEQYF. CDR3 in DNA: TGTGCCAGCAGCCCCCCTAGCGGGAGAATCTACGAGCAGTACTTC.

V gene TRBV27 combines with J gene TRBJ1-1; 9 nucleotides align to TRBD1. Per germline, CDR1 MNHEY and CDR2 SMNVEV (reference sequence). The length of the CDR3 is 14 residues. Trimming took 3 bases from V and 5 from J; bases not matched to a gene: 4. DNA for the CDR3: TGTGCCAGCAGTTTGGGGACAGGGAGGACTGAAGCTTTCTTT. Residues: CASSLGTGRTEAFF.

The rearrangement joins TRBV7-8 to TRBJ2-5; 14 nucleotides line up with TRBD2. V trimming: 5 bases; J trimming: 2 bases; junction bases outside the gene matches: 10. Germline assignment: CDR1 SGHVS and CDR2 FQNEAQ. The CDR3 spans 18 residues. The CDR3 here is CASSPWTSGRRMQETQYF. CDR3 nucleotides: TGTGCCAGCAGCCCCTGGACTAGCGGGAGGAGGATGCAAGAGACCCAGTACTTC.

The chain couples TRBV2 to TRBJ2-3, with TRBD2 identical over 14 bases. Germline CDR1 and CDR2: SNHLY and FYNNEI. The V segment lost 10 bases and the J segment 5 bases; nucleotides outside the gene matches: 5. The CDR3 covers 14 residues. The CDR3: CAITGTSGRDTQYF. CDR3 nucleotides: TGTGCCATCACCGGGACTAGCGGGAGAGATACGCAGTATTTT.

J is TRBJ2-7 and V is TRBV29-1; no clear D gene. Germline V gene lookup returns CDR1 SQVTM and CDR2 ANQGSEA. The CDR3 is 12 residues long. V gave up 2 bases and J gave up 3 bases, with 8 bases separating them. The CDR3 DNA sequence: TGCAGCGTTGAAATCTCGTTCTACGAGCAGTACTTC. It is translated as CSVEISFYEQYF.

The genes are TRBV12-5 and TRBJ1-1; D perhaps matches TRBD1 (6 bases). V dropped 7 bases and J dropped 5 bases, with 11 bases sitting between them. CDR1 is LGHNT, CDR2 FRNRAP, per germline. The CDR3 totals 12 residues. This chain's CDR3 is CASAPGVTEAFF. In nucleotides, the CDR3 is TGTGCTAGTGCCCCAGGGGTTACTGAAGCTTTCTTT.

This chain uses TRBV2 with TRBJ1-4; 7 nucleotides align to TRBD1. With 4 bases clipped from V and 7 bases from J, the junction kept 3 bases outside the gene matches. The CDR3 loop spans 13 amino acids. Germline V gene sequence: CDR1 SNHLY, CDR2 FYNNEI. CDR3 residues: CASSGGQIEKLFF. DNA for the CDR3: TGTGCCAGCAGTGGGGGACAGATTGAAAAACTGTTTTTT.

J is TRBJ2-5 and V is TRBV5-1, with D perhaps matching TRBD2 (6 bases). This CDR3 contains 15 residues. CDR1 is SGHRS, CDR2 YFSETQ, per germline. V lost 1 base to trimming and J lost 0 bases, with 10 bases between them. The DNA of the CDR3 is TGCGCCAGCAGCTTGAGGAGCGGGTACCAAGAGACCCAGTACTTC. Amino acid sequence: CASSLRSGYQETQYF. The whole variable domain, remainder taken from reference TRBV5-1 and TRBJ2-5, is KAGVTQTPRYLIKTRGQQVTLSCSPISGHRSVSWYQQTPGQGLQFLFEYFSETQRNKGNFPGRFSGRQFSNSRSEMNVSTLELGDSALYLCASSLRSGYQETQYFGPGTRLLVL.

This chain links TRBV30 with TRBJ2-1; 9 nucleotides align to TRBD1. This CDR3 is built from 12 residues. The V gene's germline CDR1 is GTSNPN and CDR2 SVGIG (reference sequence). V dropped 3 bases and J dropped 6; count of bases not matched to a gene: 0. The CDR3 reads CAWRGQGNEQFF. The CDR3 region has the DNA TGTGCCTGGAGGGGACAGGGCAATGAGCAGTTCTTC. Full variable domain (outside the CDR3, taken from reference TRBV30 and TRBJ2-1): SQTIHQWPATLVQPVGSPLSLECTVEGTSNPNLYWYRQAAGRGLQLLFYSVGIGQISSEVPQNLSASRPQDRQFILSSKKLLLSDSGFYLCAWRGQGNEQFFGPGTRLTVL.

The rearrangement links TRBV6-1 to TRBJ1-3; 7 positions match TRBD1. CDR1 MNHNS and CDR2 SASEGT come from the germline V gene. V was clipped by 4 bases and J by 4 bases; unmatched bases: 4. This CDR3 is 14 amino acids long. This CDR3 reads CASSVQGRGNTIYF. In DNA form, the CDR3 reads TGTGCCAGCAGTGTACAGGGGAGGGGAAACACCATATATTTT.

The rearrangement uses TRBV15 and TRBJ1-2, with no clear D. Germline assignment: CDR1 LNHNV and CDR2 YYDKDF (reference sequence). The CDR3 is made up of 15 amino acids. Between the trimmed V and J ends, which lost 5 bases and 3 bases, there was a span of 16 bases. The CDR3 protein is CATSGYTSEDYGYTF. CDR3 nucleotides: TGTGCCACCAGCGGATACACGTCGGAGGACTATGGCTACACCTTC.

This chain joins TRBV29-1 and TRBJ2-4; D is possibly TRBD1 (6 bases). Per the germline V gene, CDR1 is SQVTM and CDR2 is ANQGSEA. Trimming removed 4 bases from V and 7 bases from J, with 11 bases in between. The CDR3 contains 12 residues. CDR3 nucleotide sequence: TGCAGCGTTGTAATTCAGGGGAACATTCAGTACTTC. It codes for CSVVIQGNIQYF.

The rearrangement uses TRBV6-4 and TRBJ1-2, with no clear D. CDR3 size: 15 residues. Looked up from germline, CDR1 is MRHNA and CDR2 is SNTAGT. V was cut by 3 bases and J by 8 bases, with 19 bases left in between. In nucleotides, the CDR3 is TGTGCCAGCAGTGAATCCTTGGACGCTCCGGGGGGCTACACCTTC. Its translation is CASSESLDAPGGYTF.

This CDR3 reads CASRLDRGRDEQYF. DNA of the CDR3: TGTGCCAGCAGGTTGGACAGGGGGCGCGACGAGCAGTACTTC. This chain connects TRBV28 to TRBJ2-7; 11 bases match TRBD1. V trimming: 6 bases; J trimming: 5 bases; junction bases outside the gene matches: 6. The CDR3 consists of 14 residues. From germline, CDR1 is MDHEN and CDR2 SYDVKM.

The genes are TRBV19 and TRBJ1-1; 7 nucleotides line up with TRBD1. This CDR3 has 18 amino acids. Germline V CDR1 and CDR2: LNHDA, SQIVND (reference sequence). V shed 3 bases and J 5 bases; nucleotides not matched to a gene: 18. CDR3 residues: CASSMVVSQGGRGTEAFF. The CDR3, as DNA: TGTGCCAGTAGTATGGTTGTAAGTCAAGGGGGCCGAGGGACTGAAGCTTTCTTT. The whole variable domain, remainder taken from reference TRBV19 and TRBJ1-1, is DGGITQSPKYLFRKEGQNVTLSCEQNLNHDAMYWYRQDPGQGLRLIYYSQIVNDFQKGDIAEGYSVSREKKESFPLTVTSAQKNPTAFYLCASSMVVSQGGRGTEAFFGQGTRLTVV.